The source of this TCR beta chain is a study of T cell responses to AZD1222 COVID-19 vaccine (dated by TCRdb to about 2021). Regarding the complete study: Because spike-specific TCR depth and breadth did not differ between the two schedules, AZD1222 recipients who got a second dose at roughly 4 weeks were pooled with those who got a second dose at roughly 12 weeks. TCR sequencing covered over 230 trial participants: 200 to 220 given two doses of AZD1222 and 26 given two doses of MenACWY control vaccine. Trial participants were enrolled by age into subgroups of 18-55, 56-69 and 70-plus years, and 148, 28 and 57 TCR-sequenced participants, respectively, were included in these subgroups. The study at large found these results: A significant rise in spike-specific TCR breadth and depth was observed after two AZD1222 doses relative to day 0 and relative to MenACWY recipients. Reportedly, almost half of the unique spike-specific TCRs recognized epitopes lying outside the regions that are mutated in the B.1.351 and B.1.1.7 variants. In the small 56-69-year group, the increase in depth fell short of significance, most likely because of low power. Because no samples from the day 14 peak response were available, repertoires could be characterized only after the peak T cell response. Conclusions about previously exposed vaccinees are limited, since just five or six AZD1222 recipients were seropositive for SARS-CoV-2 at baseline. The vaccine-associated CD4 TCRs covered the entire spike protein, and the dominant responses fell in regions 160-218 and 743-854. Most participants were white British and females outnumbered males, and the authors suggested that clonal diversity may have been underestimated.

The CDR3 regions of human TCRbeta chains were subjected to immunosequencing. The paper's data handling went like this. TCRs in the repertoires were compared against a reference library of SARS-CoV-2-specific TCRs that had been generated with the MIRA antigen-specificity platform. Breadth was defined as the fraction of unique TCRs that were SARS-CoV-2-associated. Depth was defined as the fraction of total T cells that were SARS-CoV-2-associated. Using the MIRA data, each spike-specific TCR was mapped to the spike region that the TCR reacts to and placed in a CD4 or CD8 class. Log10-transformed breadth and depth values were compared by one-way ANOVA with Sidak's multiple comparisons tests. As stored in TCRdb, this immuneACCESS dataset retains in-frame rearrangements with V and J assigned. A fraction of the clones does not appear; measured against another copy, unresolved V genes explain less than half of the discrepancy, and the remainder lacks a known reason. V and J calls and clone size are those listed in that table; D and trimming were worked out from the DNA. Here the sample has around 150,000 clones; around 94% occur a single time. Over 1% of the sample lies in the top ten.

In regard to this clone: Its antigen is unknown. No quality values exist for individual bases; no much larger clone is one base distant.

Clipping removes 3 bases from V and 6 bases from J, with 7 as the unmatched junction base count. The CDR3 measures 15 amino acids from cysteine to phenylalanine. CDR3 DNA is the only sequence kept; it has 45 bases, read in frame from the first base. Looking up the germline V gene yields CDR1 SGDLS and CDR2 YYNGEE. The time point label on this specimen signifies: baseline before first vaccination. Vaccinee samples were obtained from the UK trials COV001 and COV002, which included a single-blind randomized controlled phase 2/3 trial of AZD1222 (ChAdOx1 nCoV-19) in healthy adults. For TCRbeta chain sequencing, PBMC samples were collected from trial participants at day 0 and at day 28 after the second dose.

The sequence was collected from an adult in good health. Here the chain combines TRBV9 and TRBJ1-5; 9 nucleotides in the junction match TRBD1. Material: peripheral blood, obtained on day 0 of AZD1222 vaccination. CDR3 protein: CASSAGDRDGQPQHF. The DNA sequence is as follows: TGTGCCAGCAGCGCCGGGGACAGGGATGGTCAGCCCCAGCATTTT.